In this sample, the clone carrying this T cell receptor beta chain turned up a few times. Its target is unknown. This specimen belongs to a study of cytomegalovirus exposure and HLA in healthy donors. Findings and limits, study-wide: One variant, a missense change in DCLRE1C, was linked in a later analysis to TCR beta V- and J-gene trimming.

13 Jbeta primers and 60 Vbeta primers were used for the PCR. Using immunoSEQ multiplex PCR, the repertoire was profiled, and TCRdb retains in-frame clones only, with some absent. The sample holds 150,000 to 200,000 clones, under 9.5% seen once. CDR1 and CDR2 (germline): SGHTA, FQGNSA. CDR3 length: 15 residues. V shed 4 bases and J shed 2 bases, with 15 bases lying between them. The clonotype comes from a woman in her twenties or thirties in good health and CMV-seropositive. The chain combines TRBV7-2 with TRBJ2-7; D is possibly TRBD2 (6 bases). Sample: PBMCs. The CDR3 sequence: CASSSYRDSTYEQYF. For the CDR3, the DNA is TGTGCCAGCAGCTCATACCGGGACTCCACCTACGAGCAGTACTTC.